The entry below gives a single TCR beta chain sequence along with its context. This record belongs to a study of blood T cell repertoires in COVID-19. Study context: Acute and convalescent COVID-19 specimens originated in the United States, Italy and Spain.

Original analysis: Amplification from reference gene primers served as the basis for estimated nucleated cell counts. The method was immunoSEQ multiplex PCR; TCRdb's version includes in-frame clones alone and lacks a portion of them. V and J calls and clone size come straight from that table; D and trimming were deduced from the DNA. Altogether 10,000 to 15,000 clones are present, roughly 84% being singletons, with the ten largest covering around 25%. Trimming cost V 1 base and J 5 bases, with 8 bases left between them. This CDR3 has 13 residues. V is TRBV12-3 or TRBV12-4 and J is TRBJ1-2; D not certain. The source of this sequence is a man aged 35 to 55 with active or convalescent COVID-19. The sample taken for sequencing was peripheral blood. This CDR3 is CASSLESGYGYTF. CDR3 nucleotides: TGTGCCAGCAGTTTAGAGTCGGGATATGGCTACACCTTC.